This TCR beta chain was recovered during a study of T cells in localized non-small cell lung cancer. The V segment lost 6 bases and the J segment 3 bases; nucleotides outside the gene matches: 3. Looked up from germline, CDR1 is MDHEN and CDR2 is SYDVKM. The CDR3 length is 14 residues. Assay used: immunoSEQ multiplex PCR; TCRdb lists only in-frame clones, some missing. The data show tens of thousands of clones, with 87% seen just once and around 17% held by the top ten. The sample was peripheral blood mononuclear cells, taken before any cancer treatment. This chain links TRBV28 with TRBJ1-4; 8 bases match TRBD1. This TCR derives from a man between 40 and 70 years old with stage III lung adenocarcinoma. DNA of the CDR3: TGTGCCAGCAGGACAGGGGAGGCTAATGAAAAACTGTTTTTT. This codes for CASRTGEANEKLFF.